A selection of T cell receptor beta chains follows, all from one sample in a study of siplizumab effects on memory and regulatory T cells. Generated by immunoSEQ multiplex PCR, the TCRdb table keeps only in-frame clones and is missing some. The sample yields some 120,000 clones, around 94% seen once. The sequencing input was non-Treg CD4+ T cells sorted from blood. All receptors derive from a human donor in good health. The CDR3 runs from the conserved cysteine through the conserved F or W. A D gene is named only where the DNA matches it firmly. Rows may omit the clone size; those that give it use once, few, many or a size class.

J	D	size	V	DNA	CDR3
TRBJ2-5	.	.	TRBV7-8	TGTGCCAGCACCAAACCGAGGATTCAAGAGACCCAGTACTTC	CASTKPRIQETQYF
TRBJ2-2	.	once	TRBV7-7	TGTGCTAGCAGCTTAAACAGCTTGAACACCGGGGAGCTGTTTTTT	CASSLNSLNTGELFF
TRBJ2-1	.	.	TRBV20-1	TGCAGTGCTAGAGTGTTTGGGCCCCAGTTCTTC	CSARVFGPQFF
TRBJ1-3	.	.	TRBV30	TGTGCCTGGGGGCTATGGGAATCTGGAAACACCATATATTTT	CAWGLWESGNTIYF
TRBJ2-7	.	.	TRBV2	TGTGCCAGCAGTGTCATACTAGCTGCCGAGCAGTACTTC	CASSVILAAEQYF
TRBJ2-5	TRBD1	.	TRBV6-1	TGTGCCAGCAGTCCGGGACAGGGGCTCCAAGAGACCCAGTACTTC	CASSPGQGLQETQYF
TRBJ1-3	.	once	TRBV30	TGTGCCTGGGACAGTTTTAGAGGAAACACCATATATTTT	CAWDSFRGNTIYF
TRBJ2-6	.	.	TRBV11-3	TGTGCCAGCAGCTCCCAGGACCGTGGAGGGGCCAACGTCCTGACTTTC	CASSSQDRGGANVLTF
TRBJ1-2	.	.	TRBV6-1	TGTGCCAGCAGCCCAGACCTGGGGGGGTATGGCTACACCTTC	CASSPDLGGYGYTF
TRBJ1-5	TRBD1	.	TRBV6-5	TGTGCCAGCCGGACAGGGGTGCAGCCCCAGCATTTT	CASRTGVQPQHF
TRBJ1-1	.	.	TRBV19	TGTGCCAGTTCTGTGGGGAACACTGAAGCTTTCTTT	CASSVGNTEAFF
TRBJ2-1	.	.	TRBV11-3	TGTGCCAGCAGCTTACAGGGTTCTGGGCAGTTCTTC	CASSLQGSGQFF
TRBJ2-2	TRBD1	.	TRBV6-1	TGTGCCAGCAGTGGCCGACAGGGAATAAACCCCGGGGAGCTGTTTTTT	CASSGRQGINPGELFF
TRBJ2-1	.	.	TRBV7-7	TGTGCTAGCAGCTCAATGGGGGCGCCAAACAATGAGCAGTTCTTC	CASSSMGAPNNEQFF
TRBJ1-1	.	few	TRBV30	TGTGCCTGGAGTGCGGGGCAGCTGAACACTGAAGCTTTCTTT	CAWSAGQLNTEAFF
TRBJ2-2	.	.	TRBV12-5	TGTGCTAGTTCCTGGACGAACACCGGGGAGCTGTTTTTT	CASSWTNTGELFF
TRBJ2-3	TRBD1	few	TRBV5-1	TGCGCCAGCCACAGGGGGCAAAACACAGATACGCAGTATTTT	CASHRGQNTDTQYF
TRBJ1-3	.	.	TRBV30	TGTGCCTGGAGTAGTCTTTATGCTGGAAACACCATATATTTT	CAWSSLYAGNTIYF
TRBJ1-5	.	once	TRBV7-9	TGTGCCAGCAGTCGCTCCAATCAGCCCCAGCATTTT	CASSRSNQPQHF
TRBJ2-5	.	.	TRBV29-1	TGCAGCGTTGAAGATCGTGGGATGGAGACCCAGTACTTC	CSVEDRGMETQYF
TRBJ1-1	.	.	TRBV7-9	TGTGCCAGCAGCCACCCAGGGTATTGGAAGCCGAACACTGAAGCTTTCTTT	CASSHPGYWKPNTEAFF
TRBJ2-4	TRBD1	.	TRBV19	TGTGCCAGTAGTAGTACAGGGGAAGGAAAGACGAACATTCAGTACTTC	CASSSTGEGKTNIQYF
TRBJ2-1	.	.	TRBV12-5	TGTGCTAGTGGCCGGAGACAGGGAGGGGATGAGCAGTTCTTC	CASGRRQGGDEQFF
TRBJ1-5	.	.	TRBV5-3	TGTGCCAGAAGCTTGAGGCCAGGGAGTGGGCCTCAGCCCCAGCATTTT	CARSLRPGSGPQPQHF
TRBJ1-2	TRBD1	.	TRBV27	TGTGCCAGCAGTTCACGACAGGGATCCGGCTACACCTTC	CASSSRQGSGYTF
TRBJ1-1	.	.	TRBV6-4	TGTGCCAGCACTCTTGACGGGGGGAAGACTGAAGCTTTCTTT	CASTLDGGKTEAFF
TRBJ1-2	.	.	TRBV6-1	TGTGCCAGCAGTGAATACAGCAACTATGGCTACACCTTC	CASSEYSNYGYTF
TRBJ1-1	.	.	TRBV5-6	TGTGCCAGCAGCTTCCGGGGACGCTGGAACACTGAAGCTTTCTTT	CASSFRGRWNTEAFF
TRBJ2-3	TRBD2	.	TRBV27	TGTGCCAGCAGTTTATGGGGTAGCGGGACGGCAGATACGCAGTATTTT	CASSLWGSGTADTQYF
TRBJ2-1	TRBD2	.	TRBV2	TGTGCCAGCAGTTCACCTAATTTAGCGGGGGGGCGCGATGAGCAGTTCTTC	CASSSPNLAGGRDEQFF
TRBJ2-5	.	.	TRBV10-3	TGTGCCATCGGGTCGTCCCCAGAGACCCAGTACTTC	CAIGSSPETQYF